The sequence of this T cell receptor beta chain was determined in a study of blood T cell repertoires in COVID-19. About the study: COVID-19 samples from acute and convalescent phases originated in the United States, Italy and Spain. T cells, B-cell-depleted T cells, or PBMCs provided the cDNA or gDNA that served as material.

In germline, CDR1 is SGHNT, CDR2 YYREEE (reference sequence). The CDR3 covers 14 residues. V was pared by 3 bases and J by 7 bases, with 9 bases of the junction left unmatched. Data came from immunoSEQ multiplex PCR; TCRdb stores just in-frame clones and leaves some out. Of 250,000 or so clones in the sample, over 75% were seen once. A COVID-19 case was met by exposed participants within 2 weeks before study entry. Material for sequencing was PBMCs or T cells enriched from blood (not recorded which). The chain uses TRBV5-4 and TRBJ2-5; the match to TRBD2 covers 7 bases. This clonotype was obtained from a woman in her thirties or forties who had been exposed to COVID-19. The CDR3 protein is CASSSQTAGTTQYF. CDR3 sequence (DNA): TGTGCCAGCAGCTCCCAAACAGCGGGAACGACCCAGTACTTC.